This TCR beta chain was profiled in a study of blood T cell repertoires in COVID-19. Study information: From the United States, Italy and Spain came samples of acute and convalescent COVID-19. From T cells, B-cell-depleted T cells, or PBMCs came the material, which was cDNA or gDNA.

Using immunoSEQ multiplex PCR, the repertoire was profiled, and TCRdb retains in-frame clones only, with some absent. The sample yields 150,000 or so clones, roughly 85% seen once. Participants' own reports of clinical history determined their cohort assignment. The CDR3 covers 13 residues. Germline V gives CDR1 LNHDA, CDR2 SQIVND (reference sequence). Trimming took off 10 bases at V and 0 bases at J, with 10 bases between the two ends. The TCR comes from a man over 45 who had recovered from COVID-19. The sequenced material came from PBMCs or T cells enriched from blood (not recorded which). The chain couples TRBV19 to TRBJ1-3; D uncertain. The CDR3 DNA sequence: TGTGCCACCCAGACTTACTCTGGAAACACCATATATTTT. Its protein is CATQTYSGNTIYF.